The present TCR beta chain was sequenced within a study of T cells after somatic rescue of genetic block. The CDR3 extends over 14 amino acids. The V end was cut by 1 base, the J end by 2 bases, with 6 bases between. Germline V gene data show CDR1 as SGHTA and CDR2 as FQGNSA. Method: immunoSEQ multiplex PCR; TCRdb's copy keeps in-frame clones and lacks some. Of 45,000 to 55,000 clones listed, around 96% are singletons. The genes are TRBV7-2 and TRBJ1-5, with TRBD1 as a possible D gene (6 bases). Sequencing used peripheral blood mononuclear cells (PBMCs). This receptor was identified in a child younger than two. This CDR3 is CASSLDRGNQPQHF. CDR3 sequence (DNA): TGTGCCAGCAGCTTAGACAGGGGCAATCAGCCCCAGCATTTT. Full variable domain (missing parts from reference TRBV7-2 and TRBJ1-5): GAGVSQSPSNKVTEKGKDVELRCDPISGHTALYWYRQSLGQGLEFLIYFQGNSAPDKSGLPSDRFSAERTGGSVSTLTIQRTQQEDSAVYLCASSLDRGNQPQHFGDGTRLSIL.